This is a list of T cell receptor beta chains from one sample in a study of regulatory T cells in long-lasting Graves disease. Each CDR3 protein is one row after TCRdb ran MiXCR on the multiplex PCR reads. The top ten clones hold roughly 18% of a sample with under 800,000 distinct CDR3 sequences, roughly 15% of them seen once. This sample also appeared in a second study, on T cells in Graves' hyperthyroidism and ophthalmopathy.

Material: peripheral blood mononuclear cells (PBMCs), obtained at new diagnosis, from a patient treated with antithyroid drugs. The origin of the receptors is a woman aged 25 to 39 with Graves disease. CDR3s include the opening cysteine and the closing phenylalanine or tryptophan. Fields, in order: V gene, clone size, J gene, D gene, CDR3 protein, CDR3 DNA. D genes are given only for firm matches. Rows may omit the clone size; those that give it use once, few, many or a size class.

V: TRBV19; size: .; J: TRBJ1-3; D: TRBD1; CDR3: CASSSTGDSGNTIYF; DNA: TGTGCCAGTAGTTCAACAGGGGACTCTGGAAACACCATATATTTT
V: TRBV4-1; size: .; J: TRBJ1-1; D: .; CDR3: CASSQDVTVTVSTEAFF; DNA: TGCGCCAGCAGCCAAGATGTGACGGTCACGGTTTCCACTGAAGCTTTCTTT
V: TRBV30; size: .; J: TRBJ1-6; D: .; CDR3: CAWMKTHMYGHSPLHF; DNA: TGTGCCTGGATGAAGACCCACATGTATGGGCATTCACCCCTCCACTTT
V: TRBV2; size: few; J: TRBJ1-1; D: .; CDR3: CASSSGPTLGAFF; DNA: TGTGCCAGCAGCTCCGGTCCTACACTGGGAGCTTTCTTT
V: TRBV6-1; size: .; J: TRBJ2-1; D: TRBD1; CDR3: CASNPGRDRVGNEQFF; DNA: TGTGCCAGCAACCCTGGCCGGGACAGGGTCGGCAATGAGCAGTTCTTC
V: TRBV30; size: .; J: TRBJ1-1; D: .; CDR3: CAWSVGLEAFF; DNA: TGTGCCTGGAGTGTGGGTCTTGAAGCTTTCTTT
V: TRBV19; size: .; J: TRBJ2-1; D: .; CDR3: CASSIPLSGIPKQFF; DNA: TGTGCCAGTAGTATCCCCTTATCCGGGATCCCTAAGCAGTTCTTC
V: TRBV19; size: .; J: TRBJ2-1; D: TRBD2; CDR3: CASSLAGGLAYNEQFF; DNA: TGTGCCAGTAGTCTGGCGGGAGGTCTCGCCTACAATGAGCAGTTCTTC
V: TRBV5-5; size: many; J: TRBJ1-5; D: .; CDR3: CASSWTDSNQPQHF; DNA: TGTGCCAGCAGCTGGACAGATAGCAATCAGCCCCAGCATTTT
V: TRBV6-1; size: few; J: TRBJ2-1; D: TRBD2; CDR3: CASSATRMGGVGEQFF; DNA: TGTGCCAGCAGTGCTACCAGGATGGGGGGGGTGGGAGAGCAGTTCTTC
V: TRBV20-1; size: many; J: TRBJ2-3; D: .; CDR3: CSFMRSTDTQYF; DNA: TGCAGTTTTATGCGATCCACAGATACGCAGTATTTT
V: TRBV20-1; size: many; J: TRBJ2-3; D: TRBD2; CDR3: CSASPLAGVTDTQYF; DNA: TGCAGTGCTAGCCCACTAGCGGGAGTTACAGATACGCAGTATTTT
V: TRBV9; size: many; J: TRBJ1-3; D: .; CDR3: CASSLPGGGGNTIYF; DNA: TGTGCCAGCAGCCTCCCTGGCGGGGGCGGAAACACCATATATTTT
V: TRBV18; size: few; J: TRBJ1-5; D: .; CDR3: CASSPSAINQPQHF; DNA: TGTGCCAGCTCACCATCGGCAATCAATCAGCCCCAGCATTTT
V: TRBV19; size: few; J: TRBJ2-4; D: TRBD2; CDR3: CASRSGGENIQYF; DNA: TGTGCCAGTAGATCGGGAGGGGAAAACATTCAGTACTTC
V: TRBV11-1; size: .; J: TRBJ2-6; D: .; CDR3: CASSLREGQGTGANVLTF; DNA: TGTGCCAGCAGCTTAAGAGAAGGGCAGGGTACTGGGGCCAACGTCCTGACTTTC
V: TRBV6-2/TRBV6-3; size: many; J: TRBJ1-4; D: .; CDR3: CASSYGGVRDEKLFF; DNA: TGTGCCAGCAGTTACGGAGGGGTTAGAGACGAAAAACTGTTTTTT
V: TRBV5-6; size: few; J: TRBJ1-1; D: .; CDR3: CASSLEALMNTEAFF; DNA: TGTGCCAGCAGCTTGGAGGCGTTAATGAACACTGAAGCTTTCTTT
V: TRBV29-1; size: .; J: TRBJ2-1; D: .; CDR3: CSVEAGQSSYNEQFF; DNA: TGCAGCGTTGAAGCCGGGCAGAGCTCCTACAATGAGCAGTTCTTC
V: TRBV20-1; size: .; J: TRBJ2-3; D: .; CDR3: CSAEIEDTQYF; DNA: TGCAGTGCCGAGATCGAGGATACGCAGTATTTT
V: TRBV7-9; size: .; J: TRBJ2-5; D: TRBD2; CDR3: CAAKGTSGRQETQYF; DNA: TGTGCAGCAAAAGGGACTAGCGGACGCCAAGAGACCCAGTACTTC
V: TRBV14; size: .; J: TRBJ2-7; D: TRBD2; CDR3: CASSQAGGRDEQYF; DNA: TGTGCCAGCAGCCAAGCTGGCGGGAGAGACGAGCAGTACTTC
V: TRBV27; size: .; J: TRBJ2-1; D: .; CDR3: CASSKALSSYNEQFF; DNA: TGTGCCAGCAGTAAGGCCCTCAGCTCCTACAATGAGCAGTTCTTC